Reported below is one TCR beta chain. These data come from a study of T-cell reconstitution after alpha-beta-depleted transplantation in children. The TCRbeta library incorporated unique molecular identifiers. Each CDR3 protein gets one entry after TCRdb re-called the PCR reads with MiXCR. The data hold about 980,000 distinct CDR3 sequences, with roughly 29% observed a single time. V gave up 3 bases and J gave up 5 bases, with 10 bases separating them. This CDR3 contains 13 residues. The rearrangement joins TRBV12-3 or TRBV12-4 to TRBJ2-5; D is possibly TRBD2 (5 bases). The clonotype originates from a boy in the first two years of life who had a stem cell transplant for SCID, so the T cells may come from the graft donor. The material sequenced was PBMCs, mostly from graft donor cells, taken 360 days after TCRalphabeta/CD19-depleted stem cell transplant. DNA for the CDR3: TGTGCCAGCAGTTTCGAGCGCGGGGAGACCCAGTACTTC. This gives the protein CASSFERGETQYF.